These 3 T cell receptor beta chains originate from one sample sequenced in a study of control samples from healthy donors and cancer patients. Clones were sequenced by immunoSEQ multiplex PCR, and TCRdb holds only the in-frame ones, with some missing. The sample includes about 150,000 clones, roughly 94% seen only once; the top ten take about 9.3%. The sample taken for sequencing was blood. Receptors were obtained from a woman in her forties in good health.

The rearrangement links TRBV6-5 to TRBJ2-7, with 8 bases identical to TRBD1. Trimming took 4 bases from V and 0 from J; bases not matched to a gene: 5. The CDR3 spans 15 residues. The germline V gene encodes CDR1 MNHEY and CDR2 SVGAGI. This chain's CDR3 is CASSSPGTGSYEQYF. DNA for the CDR3: TGTGCCAGCAGTTCTCCCGGGACAGGCTCCTACGAGCAGTACTTC.

J is TRBJ1-1 and V is TRBV6-4; no clear D gene. The CDR3 spans 13 residues. The germline CDR1 and CDR2 sequences are MRHNA and SNTAGT. V lost 6 bases, J lost 1 base, and 9 bases lay in between. CDR3 bases: TGTGCCAGCAGCACTTCAGGGAACACTGAAGCTTTCTTT. Translating it yields CASSTSGNTEAFF.

A remark on this clone: An end of the junction differs from the germline gene, which may be a read error. The gene calls are TRBV13 and TRBJ1-2; TRBD1 matches at 8 bases. Per germline, CDR1 PRHDT and CDR2 FYEKMQ (reference sequence). This CDR3 contains 16 residues. CDR3: CASSLGRTGTGVGYTF. DNA of the CDR3: TGTGCCAGCAGCCTAGGGAGAACCGGGACAGGAGTTGGCTACACCTTC.